This T cell receptor (beta chain) came from a study of low-dose radiotherapy and immunotherapy resistance in tumors. Whole-study context: The study administered intravenous cyclophosphamide at 200 mg/m2 every two weeks, one day ahead of radiation and immunotherapy. Every day for four cycles from cycle 1 day 1, patients took 300 mg of oral aspirin.

TRAV- and TRBV-specific primers primed first-strand cDNA, covering alpha and beta chains. TCRs were amplified for approximately 21 PCR cycles with a constant-region primer and V-primer adapter. Each CDR3 protein gets one entry after TCRdb re-called the reads with MiXCR. The sample has 5,900 or so distinct CDR3 sequences, about four fifths seen once. V was pared by 8 bases and J by 2 bases, with 9 bases between. CDR3 length: 12 residues. Germline-derived CDR1 and CDR2 are WSHSY and SAAADI. The receptor was isolated from a human donor with advanced metastatic prostate, ovarian, gallbladder or colorectal cancer (not recorded which). This table probably holds off-target reads from a library built for another chain. The chain has TRBV10-2 and TRBJ2-5; the D gene is possibly TRBD1 (5 bases). For the CDR3, the DNA is TGCGCCAGCCACGGACAACAAGAGACCCAGTACTTC. Protein product: CASHGQQETQYF.